Reported below is one T cell receptor (beta chain). By sample share, this clone is medium-sized (0.01 to 0.1%). Its antigen is still unknown. No base qualities exist here, and no much larger clone lies one base off it. The record originates from a study of CD8+ T cells in alopecia areata (dated by TCRdb to about 2018). Regarding the research as a whole: Treated patients were enrolled in an open-label pilot trial of oral tofacitinib, 5 to 10 mg twice daily, for moderate-to-severe alopecia areata. To study T cell clonal expansion in alopecia areata, the researchers applied high-throughput TCRbeta sequencing to both the C3H/HeJ mouse model and human patients. RNA came from the PAXgene miRNA kit for fixed scalp, the miRNeasy kit for PBMCs, and the RNeasy kit for mouse skin. On the human side, TCRbeta sequencing was run on scalp tissue and on sorted CD4+ and CD8+ peripheral blood T cells from healthy controls and from alopecia areata patients with either patchy or totalis/universalis disease. Scalp clonality was compared among normal scalp (n=4), patchy alopecia areata scalp (n=8), and alopecia totalis/universalis scalp (n=8). immunoSEQ multiplex PCR using 35 Vbeta forward primers and 13 Jbeta reverse primers was used to amplify TCRbeta CDR3 regions. Patients on tofacitinib were biopsied at baseline and after 4 and 24 weeks of treatment, and several of the patients also had a later scalp biopsy. Patients stayed on tofacitinib for 6 to 18 months and then had 6 months of follow-up off drug so that delayed response and recurrence could be assessed.

The library was made by the immunoSEQ multiplex PCR assay. RNA was extracted from all samples and reverse transcribed into cDNA as template for TCR sequencing. First-strand cDNA was synthesized with SuperScript III using a 2:1 mix of oligo-dT and random hexamers. A synthetic immune receptor repertoire was used to gauge amplification bias, and whatever bias remained was removed computationally. As for the original processing: Raw reads were preprocessed to remove errors, and CDR3 was defined by IMGT conventions from the conserved cysteine to phenylalanine. Clonality was computed by normalizing Shannon entropy by log2 of the number of productive unique TCRs and subtracting the result from 1. Whether scalp clones were CD4 or CD8 was inferred by matching scalp TCRbeta sequences against CD4 and CD8 repertoires sorted from blood. TCRdb retrieved this table from immuneACCESS and kept in-frame rearrangements only. Not all clones are present; in checked studies, unresolved V genes account for under half, and no reason is known for the remainder. That table furnishes V, J and clone size, whereas the DNA furnished D and trimming. For this sample there are under 70,000 clones; 50% to 75% appear just once. The ten largest make up approximately 17% of the sample.

The label giving this sample's time point can be read as: baseline before oral tofacitinib. Lesional scalp punch biopsies and peripheral blood were collected from alopecia areata patients. PBMCs were isolated by density centrifugation and stained for CD3, CD4 and CD8, and CD4+ and CD8+ T cells were sorted on a FACSAria. Study-wide conclusions, independent of this receptor: Higher clonality and more expanded CD8+ clones were observed in lesional scalp than in normal scalp, particularly in alopecia totalis/universalis, a finding suggestive of antigenic drive. Resident alphabeta T cells in normal human skin are also sequenced, complicating scalp TCR repertoire analysis, unlike mouse skin dominated by gammadelta T cells. TCR sequences shared between patients were less clear than in mice, possibly partly because of HLA diversity in the patient population.

From the cysteine up to the phenylalanine, the CDR3 has a length of 16 residues. Of all the DNA, just the CDR3 is kept, 48 bases in frame from base 1. V is clipped by 2 bases and J by 11 bases, and the sequence between their germline boundaries is 21 bases long. The germline V gene provides CDR1 SGHTA and CDR2 FQGNSA. Specimen: CD8+ T cells sorted from blood, collected at week 0. The chain is encoded by TRBV7-2 joined to TRBJ2-2, with an unclear D gene assignment. This TCR was recovered from a human donor with alopecia areata. The CDR3 is CASSLTPSGVLKELFF. The nucleotide sequence is TGTGCCAGCAGCTTAACACCTTCGGGTGTCCTGAAAGAGCTGTTTTTT.